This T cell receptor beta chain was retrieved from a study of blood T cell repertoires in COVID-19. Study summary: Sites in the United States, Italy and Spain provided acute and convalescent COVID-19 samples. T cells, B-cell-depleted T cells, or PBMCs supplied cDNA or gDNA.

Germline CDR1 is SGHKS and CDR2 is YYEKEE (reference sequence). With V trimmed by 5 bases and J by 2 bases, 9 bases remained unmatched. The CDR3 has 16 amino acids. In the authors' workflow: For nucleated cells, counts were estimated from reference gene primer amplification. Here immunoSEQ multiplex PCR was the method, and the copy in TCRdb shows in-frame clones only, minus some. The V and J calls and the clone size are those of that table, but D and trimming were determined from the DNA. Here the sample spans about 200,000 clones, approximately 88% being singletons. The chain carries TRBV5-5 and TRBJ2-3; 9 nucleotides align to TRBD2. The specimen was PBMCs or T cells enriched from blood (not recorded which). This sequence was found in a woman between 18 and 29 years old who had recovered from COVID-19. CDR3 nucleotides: TGTGCCAGCAGTTCTCAGCGGGGGGCCCCCACAGATACGCAGTATTTT. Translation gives CASSSQRGAPTDTQYF.